The 18 T cell receptor beta chains below all came from one sample that was sequenced in a study of T cells in localized non-small cell lung cancer. Generated by immunoSEQ multiplex PCR, the TCRdb table keeps only in-frame clones and is missing some. The sample yields about a thousand clones, roughly 19% seen once. The material was normal lung tissue next to the tumor, obtained before any cancer treatment. These receptors originate from a male donor aged 60 or over with stage III lung adenocarcinoma.

The table lists this clone with a few counts. V and J are TRBV6-8 and TRBJ1-3; D is undetermined. CDR1 is MNHGY and CDR2 is SAAAGT in the germline V gene. The V end lost 8 bases, the J end lost 0 bases, and 14 bases lay between the germline ends. The CDR3 covers 15 residues. CDR3 coding DNA: TGTGCCAGCTCGATCCGGCCTGGCTCTGGAAACACCATATATTTT. This translates into CASSIRPGSGNTIYF.

The CDR3 region is CASSPPGDSNYGYTF. The CDR3 region has the DNA TGTGCCAGTAGCCCTCCGGGGGATTCTAACTATGGCTACACCTTC. This rearrangement joins TRBV19 to TRBJ1-2, with a weak D call TRBD1 (5 bases). V lost 6 bases and J lost 0, with 14 bases in between. The CDR3 has 15 amino acids. Germline-derived CDR1 and CDR2 are LNHDA and SQIVND (reference sequence).

This clone was seen a few times. The chain carries TRBV6-8 and TRBJ2-7; 10 nucleotides agree with TRBD2. Germline CDR1 and CDR2: MNHGY and SAAAGT. The CDR3 sequence is 18 residues long. Losses at the gene ends were 5 bases for V and 2 bases for J; bases not matched to a gene: 15. CDR3 sequence reads: CASSDVLAGVLTPYEQYF. The CDR3 region has the DNA TGTGCCAGCAGTGACGTTCTAGCGGGAGTTCTCACCCCCTACGAGCAGTACTTC.

The gene calls are TRBV27 and TRBJ2-3; D uncertain. Germline assignment: CDR1 MNHEY and CDR2 SMNVEV (reference sequence). V lost 8 bases and J lost 11, with 17 bases in between. The CDR3 runs to 12 residues. Written as DNA, the CDR3 is TGTGCCAGCGGCCCCACGGCCCCCGTGCAGTATTTT. Translating gives CASGPTAPVQYF.

This clone turned up a few times. This chain connects TRBV11-3 to TRBJ2-7, with 10 bases aligning to TRBD2. Germline V gene lookup returns CDR1 SGHNT and CDR2 YENEEA. CDR3 length: 14 residues. V lost 4 bases and J lost 3; bases outside the gene matches: 3. The CDR3 DNA follows: TGTGCCAGCAGCTCCCTAGCGGGGGACTACGAGCAGTACTTC. This translates into CASSSLAGDYEQYF.

V gene TRBV11-3 combines with J gene TRBJ1-1; 7 nucleotides agree with TRBD1. The CDR3 has 14 amino acids. V was clipped by 4 bases and J by 2 bases; unmatched bases: 4. CDR1 SGHNT and CDR2 YENEEA come from the germline V gene. The CDR3: CASSSGQTNTEAFF. CDR3 bases: TGTGCCAGCAGCTCGGGACAGACCAACACTGAAGCTTTCTTT.

This clone has just a few counts. The chain is built from TRBV6-8 and TRBJ2-7; the match to TRBD2 covers 7 bases. V shed 5 bases and J 6 bases; nucleotides not matched to a gene: 7. The CDR3 totals 13 residues. Germline V CDR1 and CDR2: MNHGY, SAAAGT. CDR3 sequence: CASSGEGSLEQYF. CDR3 bases: TGTGCCAGCAGTGGGGAGGGGTCCCTCGAGCAGTACTTC.

This clone has more than one count but fewer than ten. The V call is TRBV5-1, the J call TRBJ2-1; tentatively, D is TRBD2 (6 bases). Trimming took off 2 bases at V and 7 bases at J, with 13 bases between the two ends. Germline V lookup: CDR1 SGHRS, CDR2 YFSETQ. This CDR3 has 14 amino acids. CDR3 in DNA: TGCGCCAGCAGCTTTCGGGAGCCTCGGAATGAGCAGTTCTTC. Its translation is CASSFREPRNEQFF.

The chain combines TRBV2 with TRBJ1-6; D might be TRBD1 (5 bases). CDR3 size: 15 residues. Trimming stripped 6 bases from V and 8 bases from J, with 17 bases between. CDR1 and CDR2 (germline): SNHLY, FYNNEI. DNA for the CDR3: TGTGCCAGCAGGGAAAAGGGGATTCCATATTCACCCCTCCACTTT. This gives the protein CASREKGIPYSPLHF. The whole variable domain, filled in from reference TRBV2 and TRBJ1-6, reads EPEVTQTPSHQVTQMGQEVILRCVPISNHLYFYWYRQILGQKVEFLVSFYNNEISEKSEIFDDQFSVERPDGSNFTLKIRSTKLEDSAMYFCASREKGIPYSPLHFGNGTRLTVT.

The genes are TRBV11-3 and TRBJ2-5; the D gene is possibly TRBD1 (6 bases). CDR1 SGHNT and CDR2 YENEEA come from the germline V gene. Trimming pared 3 bases from V and 7 bases from J, leaving 18 bases between. There are 15 residues in the CDR3. As DNA, the CDR3 is TGTGCCAGCAGCTTGGCTGGGGGCGGGCTGGGGACCCAGTACTTC. This codes for CASSLAGGGLGTQYF.

The chain uses TRBV29-1 and TRBJ1-2; 7 bases align to TRBD1. The CDR3 runs 12 residues. V was pared by 6 bases and J by 7 bases, with 8 bases of the junction left unmatched. Per germline, CDR1 SQVTM and CDR2 ANQGSEA. The CDR3 DNA sequence: TGCAGCGTCGATCACAGGGGTACTGGCTACACCTTC. This encodes CSVDHRGTGYTF.

This clone was seen a few times. The V call is TRBV6-8, the J call TRBJ1-4; no clear D gene. The V gene's germline CDR1 is MNHGY and CDR2 SAAAGT. This CDR3 is built from 14 residues. Trimming stripped 6 bases from V and 5 bases from J, with 13 bases between. The CDR3 DNA is TGTGCCAGCAGCACGGGCCAGAAAAATGAAAAACTGTTTTTT. This translates into CASSTGQKNEKLFF.

This clone was counted a few times. V gene TRBV6-8 combines with J gene TRBJ1-1; the D is unclear. The CDR3 length is 13 residues. CDR1 and CDR2 (germline): MNHGY, SAAAGT. Trimming took off 6 bases at V and 4 bases at J, with 12 bases between the two ends. The CDR3: CASSSLGGTEAFF. For the CDR3, the DNA is TGTGCCAGCAGCTCACTAGGCGGCACTGAAGCTTTCTTT.

This clone is labeled as large (0.1 to 1%). The CDR3 bases are TGTGCCAGCAGTTGGGAGGTCTTCGGGGAGCTGTTTTTT. Its translation: CASSWEVFGELFF. This chain links TRBV28 with TRBJ2-2; a weak D match, TRBD2 (6 bases). Trimming removed 4 bases from V and 7 bases from J, with 10 bases in between. CDR1 MDHEN and CDR2 SYDVKM come from the germline V gene. The CDR3 length is 13 residues. Complete variable domain (other parts from reference TRBV28 and TRBJ2-2): DVKVTQSSRYLVKRTGEKVFLECVQDMDHENMFWYRQDPGLGLRLIYFSYDVKMKEKGDIPEGYSVSREKKERFSLILESASTNQTSMYLCASSWEVFGELFFGEGSRLTVL.

The V gene is TRBV18, the J gene TRBJ2-7; D remains unclear. The CDR3 is 15 residues long. Trimming took 6 bases from V and 4 from J, leaving 19 bases between them. Germline lookup yields CDR1 KGHSH and CDR2 LQKENI. CDR3: CASSGSSTVNYEQYF. The CDR3 nucleotides read TGTGCCAGCTCCGGTAGCAGCACAGTAAATTACGAGCAGTACTTC.

The sample holds a few counts of this clone. The chain is built from TRBV4-1 and TRBJ2-7; 9 nucleotides agree with TRBD2. The CDR3 consists of 17 residues. CDR1 MGHRA and CDR2 YSYEKL come from the germline V gene. Germline trimming cut 0 bases from V and 5 bases from J; bases unmatched to any gene: 11. Here the CDR3 reads CASSQDLAGRGDHEQYF. The CDR3 DNA reads as TGCGCCAGCAGCCAAGATCTAGCGGGGCGTGGGGACCACGAGCAGTACTTC.

This chain joins TRBV9 and TRBJ2-3; the D gene could be TRBD1 or TRBD2 (6 bases each). This CDR3 comprises 14 residues. The germline V and J ends were trimmed by 6 bases and 1 base, with 12 bases remaining between them. Per germline, CDR1 SGDLS and CDR2 YYNGEE. In DNA, the CDR3 is TGTGCCAGCACTGGGGGGCTTGGCACAGATACGCAGTATTTT. It is translated as CASTGGLGTDTQYF.

This clone is labeled as medium-sized. V and J are TRBV6-8 and TRBJ1-4; D uncertain. Trimming cost V 10 bases and J 0 bases, with 12 bases left between them. Germline assignment: CDR1 MNHGY and CDR2 SAAAGT. The CDR3 loop spans 14 amino acids. The DNA of the CDR3 is TGTGCCACCGGGCCTTCTGCAACTAATGAAAAACTGTTTTTT. Encoded protein: CATGPSATNEKLFF.